This T cell receptor beta chain was identified in a study of cytomegalovirus exposure and HLA in healthy donors. V gave up 5 bases and J gave up 7 bases, with 18 bases separating them. Germline values: CDR1 SGHAT, CDR2 FQNNGV. There are 15 residues in the CDR3. Study conclusions and caveats: Later analysis demonstrated an association between a missense DCLRE1C variant and TCR beta V- and J-gene trimming. Rare TCR sequences dominated, though some public TCRs recurred in many donors. Earlier analysis yielded a pattern in which most TCR beta V segments were productive about 90% or about 30% of the time. According to the study, 160 or so TCR beta chains were cytomegalovirus-associated.

60 Vbeta and 13 Jbeta primers were used in PCR. The protocol was immunoSEQ multiplex PCR, while the TCRdb copy is restricted to in-frame clones and leaves out a portion. The data hold about 65,000 clones, with approximately 67% observed a single time. On this clone: As yet, its antigen is unknown.

This sequence joins TRBV11-2 and TRBJ1-5; possibly TRBD1 for D (6 bases). The receptor was derived from a man younger than 45 in good health and CMV-seronegative. Sequenced: PBMCs. The CDR3: CASSPLGQGWQPQHF. CDR3 coding DNA: TGTGCCAGCAGCCCACTCGGTCAGGGGTGGCAGCCCCAGCATTTT. Full variable domain (remainder filled in from reference TRBV11-2 and TRBJ1-5): EAGVAQSPRYKIIEKRQSVAFWCNPISGHATLYWYQQILGQGPKLLIQFQNNGVVDDSQLPKDRFSAERLKGVDSTLKIQPAKLEDSAVYLCASSPLGQGWQPQHFGDGTRLSIL.